Listed below are T cell receptor beta chains from one sample, sequenced in a study of blood T cell repertoires in COVID-19. Sequenced by immunoSEQ multiplex PCR; TCRdb stores in-frame clones only, minus some. This table has tens of thousands of clones, around 90% appearing once. Material for sequencing was peripheral blood. The receptors shown here come from a man in his fifties or sixties with COVID-19, enrolled during active disease. Both conserved end residues are part of each CDR3. Fields, in order: V gene, D gene, clone size, J gene, CDR3 protein, CDR3 DNA. The D gene is left open where the match is weak. The size entry is marked missing in some rows and otherwise reads once, few, many or a size class.

v_gene: TRBV18
d_gene: TRBD1
abundance: -
j_gene: TRBJ2-3
CDR3aa: CASSRRTGRYTDTQYF
CDR3nt: TGTGCCAGCTCACGTCGGACAGGGAGGTACACAGATACGCAGTATTTT

v_gene: TRBV5-3
d_gene: TRBD1
abundance: -
j_gene: TRBJ2-5
CDR3aa: CASVPGTGKETQYF
CDR3nt: TGTGCCAGTGTTCCAGGGACAGGGAAGGAGACCCAGTACTTC

v_gene: TRBV6-2/TRBV6-3
d_gene: -
abundance: -
j_gene: TRBJ2-7
CDR3aa: CASSYSPGREQYF
CDR3nt: TGTGCCAGCAGTTACTCCCCGGGGAGGGAGCAGTACTTC

v_gene: TRBV18
d_gene: TRBD2
abundance: -
j_gene: TRBJ2-1
CDR3aa: CASSETGIASGRWNDEQFF
CDR3nt: TGTGCCAGCTCAGAGACAGGGATTGCTAGCGGGAGATGGAACGATGAGCAGTTCTTC

v_gene: TRBV9
d_gene: TRBD2
abundance: -
j_gene: TRBJ2-1
CDR3aa: CASSVGAGGFRDEQFF
CDR3nt: TGTGCCAGCAGCGTAGGAGCGGGAGGGTTTAGGGATGAGCAGTTCTTC

v_gene: TRBV5-6
d_gene: TRBD2
abundance: -
j_gene: TRBJ2-5
CDR3aa: CASSQTSGGAQETQYF
CDR3nt: TGTGCCAGCAGCCAAACTAGCGGGGGGGCCCAAGAGACCCAGTACTTC

v_gene: TRBV4-2
d_gene: TRBD1
abundance: -
j_gene: TRBJ2-7
CDR3aa: CASSQGQGAIYEQYF
CDR3nt: TGTGCCAGCAGCCAAGGACAGGGGGCAATCTACGAGCAGTACTTC

v_gene: TRBV3-1/TRBV3-2
d_gene: -
abundance: -
j_gene: TRBJ2-1
CDR3aa: CASSQDRYNEQFF
CDR3nt: TGTGCCAGCAGCCAAGATCGCTACAATGAGCAGTTCTTC

v_gene: TRBV30
d_gene: -
abundance: -
j_gene: TRBJ2-5
CDR3aa: CAWSLTGLGTKTQYF
CDR3nt: TGTGCCTGGAGTCTCACGGGACTGGGTACGAAGACCCAGTACTTC

v_gene: TRBV5-5
d_gene: TRBD1
abundance: -
j_gene: TRBJ2-7
CDR3aa: CASSRTTGAEQYF
CDR3nt: TGTGCCAGCAGCAGAACCACAGGGGCCGAGCAGTACTTC

v_gene: TRBV6-5
d_gene: TRBD1
abundance: -
j_gene: TRBJ2-1
CDR3aa: CASRGTGEFRIEQFF
CDR3nt: TGTGCCAGCAGAGGGACAGGGGAATTCAGAATTGAGCAGTTCTTC

v_gene: TRBV4-1
d_gene: -
abundance: -
j_gene: TRBJ1-2
CDR3aa: CASSARQLLNYGYTF
CDR3nt: TGCGCCAGCAGCGCACGACAGCTCCTGAACTATGGCTACACCTTC

v_gene: TRBV11-2
d_gene: -
abundance: -
j_gene: TRBJ2-3
CDR3aa: CASSLGTGKRDTQYF
CDR3nt: TGTGCCAGCAGCCTTGGGACTGGGAAGCGAGATACGCAGTATTTT

v_gene: TRBV24-1
d_gene: -
abundance: -
j_gene: TRBJ2-5
CDR3aa: CATSGKGHSGQETQYF
CDR3nt: TGTGCCACCAGTGGAAAGGGCCATAGCGGCCAAGAGACCCAGTACTTC

v_gene: TRBV12-3/TRBV12-4
d_gene: -
abundance: once
j_gene: TRBJ1-3
CDR3aa: CASSSTGNTIYF
CDR3nt: TGTGCCAGCAGTTCCACAGGAAACACCATATATTTT

v_gene: TRBV19
d_gene: TRBD2
abundance: -
j_gene: TRBJ2-3
CDR3aa: CASSRSSGRIDTQYF
CDR3nt: TGTGCCAGTAGTCGCTCTAGCGGGAGAATAGATACGCAGTATTTT

v_gene: TRBV28
d_gene: TRBD1
abundance: -
j_gene: TRBJ2-5
CDR3aa: CASSFRTGGVETQYF
CDR3nt: TGTGCCAGCAGTTTCCGGACAGGGGGTGTGGAGACCCAGTACTTC

v_gene: TRBV5-1
d_gene: -
abundance: -
j_gene: TRBJ1-1
CDR3aa: CASSRSGNTEAFF
CDR3nt: TGCGCCAGCAGCAGGTCGGGGAACACTGAAGCTTTCTTT

v_gene: TRBV5-5
d_gene: TRBD2
abundance: -
j_gene: TRBJ2-3
CDR3aa: CASSLGWLAGGWQPTDTQYF
CDR3nt: TGTGCCAGCAGCTTGGGGTGGCTAGCGGGAGGTTGGCAACCCACAGATACGCAGTATTTT

v_gene: TRBV27
d_gene: TRBD2
abundance: -
j_gene: TRBJ2-3
CDR3aa: CARTALRAGFTDTQYF
CDR3nt: TGTGCCAGGACCGCCCTCAGAGCGGGATTCACAGATACGCAGTATTTT

v_gene: TRBV19
d_gene: TRBD2
abundance: -
j_gene: TRBJ2-1
CDR3aa: CASSRLAGLDNEQFF
CDR3nt: TGTGCCAGTAGTAGACTAGCGGGACTTGACAATGAGCAGTTCTTC

v_gene: TRBV11-3
d_gene: -
abundance: -
j_gene: TRBJ2-1
CDR3aa: CASSKRTDNEQFF
CDR3nt: TGTGCCAGCAGCAAACGGACAGACAATGAGCAGTTCTTC

v_gene: TRBV30
d_gene: TRBD2
abundance: -
j_gene: TRBJ2-5
CDR3aa: CAWSRGLAAAETQYF
CDR3nt: TGTGCCTGGAGCCGCGGACTAGCGGCCGCAGAGACCCAGTACTTC

v_gene: TRBV7-9
d_gene: -
abundance: -
j_gene: TRBJ1-1
CDR3aa: CASSSGGVSEAFF
CDR3nt: TGTGCCAGCAGCTCAGGCGGGGTTTCTGAAGCTTTCTTT

v_gene: TRBV3-1/TRBV3-2
d_gene: TRBD2
abundance: few
j_gene: TRBJ2-2
CDR3aa: CASSPIPDGRADDTGELFF
CDR3nt: TGTGCCAGCAGCCCTATCCCTGACGGGAGGGCCGATGACACCGGGGAGCTGTTTTTT

v_gene: TRBV21-1
d_gene: -
abundance: -
j_gene: TRBJ2-1
CDR3aa: CASSEGTSGSYNEQFF
CDR3nt: TGTGCCAGCAGCGAAGGGACTAGCGGCTCCTACAATGAGCAGTTCTTC

v_gene: TRBV5-1
d_gene: TRBD1
abundance: -
j_gene: TRBJ2-7
CDR3aa: CASSLGDRGRPGQYF
CDR3nt: TGCGCCAGCAGCTTGGGGGACAGGGGGCGTCCTGGGCAGTACTTC

v_gene: TRBV5-1
d_gene: -
abundance: -
j_gene: TRBJ2-1
CDR3aa: CASTWAGNNEQFF
CDR3nt: TGCGCCAGCACATGGGCAGGGAACAATGAGCAGTTCTTC

v_gene: TRBV11-2
d_gene: -
abundance: -
j_gene: TRBJ1-2
CDR3aa: CASSLGAAYGYTF
CDR3nt: TGTGCCAGCAGCTTAGGGGCAGCTTATGGCTACACCTTC

v_gene: TRBV7-2
d_gene: -
abundance: few
j_gene: TRBJ1-2
CDR3aa: CASSREANYGYTF
CDR3nt: TGTGCCAGCAGCAGAGAGGCTAACTATGGCTACACCTTC

v_gene: TRBV20-1
d_gene: TRBD1
abundance: -
j_gene: TRBJ2-5
CDR3aa: CSASRTGYQETQYF
CDR3nt: TGCAGTGCTAGTAGGACAGGGTACCAAGAGACCCAGTACTTC

v_gene: TRBV5-1
d_gene: TRBD2
abundance: -
j_gene: TRBJ2-2
CDR3aa: CASSSSGGNTGELFF
CDR3nt: TGCGCCAGCAGCTCGAGCGGGGGGAACACCGGGGAGCTGTTTTTT

v_gene: TRBV14
d_gene: -
abundance: -
j_gene: TRBJ2-3
CDR3aa: CASSQDLVADTQYF
CDR3nt: TGTGCCAGCAGCCAAGATCTGGTAGCAGATACGCAGTATTTT

v_gene: TRBV10-3
d_gene: TRBD2
abundance: once
j_gene: TRBJ2-2
CDR3aa: CAIRGLRPDDTGELFF
CDR3nt: TGTGCCATTAGGGGACTACGCCCCGATGACACCGGGGAGCTGTTTTTT

v_gene: TRBV6-5
d_gene: -
abundance: -
j_gene: TRBJ1-2
CDR3aa: CASKGGGENYGYTF
CDR3nt: TGTGCCAGCAAAGGCGGGGGGGAGAACTATGGCTACACCTTC

v_gene: TRBV7-9
d_gene: -
abundance: -
j_gene: TRBJ2-3
CDR3aa: CASSLGGRQIATDTQYF
CDR3nt: TGTGCCAGCAGCTTAGGGGGGAGGCAGATCGCTACAGATACGCAGTATTTT

v_gene: TRBV10-3
d_gene: -
abundance: -
j_gene: TRBJ1-1
CDR3aa: CAISVDLNTEAFF
CDR3nt: TGTGCCATCAGTGTGGACTTGAACACTGAAGCTTTCTTT

v_gene: TRBV10-3
d_gene: TRBD2
abundance: -
j_gene: TRBJ2-3
CDR3aa: CAISGPPGGGGSDTQYF
CDR3nt: TGTGCCATCAGTGGACCTCCCGGTGGGGGGGGGTCAGATACGCAGTATTTT

v_gene: TRBV6-1
d_gene: -
abundance: once
j_gene: TRBJ1-1
CDR3aa: CASSEWSGKAFF
CDR3nt: TGTGCCAGCAGTGAATGGTCAGGGAAAGCTTTCTTT

v_gene: TRBV5-1
d_gene: TRBD1
abundance: once
j_gene: TRBJ2-7
CDR3aa: CASSQTGESYEQYF
CDR3nt: TGCGCCAGCAGCCAGACAGGGGAGAGCTACGAGCAGTACTTC

v_gene: TRBV30
d_gene: -
abundance: -
j_gene: TRBJ1-1
CDR3aa: CAWSPGGPLYTEAFF
CDR3nt: TGTGCCTGGAGTCCCGGGGGTCCGCTCTACACTGAAGCTTTCTTT

v_gene: TRBV7-9
d_gene: TRBD1
abundance: -
j_gene: TRBJ1-1
CDR3aa: CASSFTGGLTMNTEAFF
CDR3nt: TGTGCCAGCAGCTTTACAGGGGGACTTACCATGAACACTGAAGCTTTCTTT